This TCR beta chain originates from a study of molecular identifiers for immune sequencing clone quantification. One entry per CDR3 protein results from TCRdb running MiXCR on the PCR reads. The table has more than 9,000 distinct CDR3 sequences, roughly a fifth seen once. Relative to its sample, this clonotype is medium-sized. Naive CD8 T cell sorting was performed on the CD8+CD4-CCR7+CD45RA+ phenotype. The germline gives CDR1 GTSNPN, CDR2 SVGIG (reference sequence). The CDR3 totals 12 residues. V trimming: 5 bases; J trimming: 11 bases; junction bases outside the gene matches: 7. The clonotype comes from a human donor in good health. Some libraries in this study had Jurkat cell RNA spiked in. The chain has TRBV30 and TRBJ2-3; TRBD2 matches 10 bases. Sample: naive CD8+ T cells from blood, with Jurkat cell RNA spiked in. The subset denotes: FACS-sorted CD8+CD4-CCR7+CD45RA+ naive T cells. In DNA form, the CDR3 reads TGTGCCTGGTCCGGGACTAGCGAGCTGCAGTATTTT. Its protein is CAWSGTSELQYF. Based on the CDR3 plus reference TRBV30 and TRBJ2-3, the full variable domain is SQTIHQWPATLVQPVGSPLSLECTVEGTSNPNLYWYRQAAGRGLQLLFYSVGIGQISSEVPQNLSASRPQDRQFILSSKKLLLSDSGFYLCAWSGTSELQYFGPGTRLTVL.